This T cell receptor (beta chain) stems from a study of shared clonotypes between healthy human individuals. Study at large: Each donor had three CD4 naive, three CD4 memory, two CD8 naive and one CD8 memory plate. General study findings and limits: Generation of non-shared clonotypes was less probable than generation of clonotypes shared by all four donors.

Naive CD45RA+ and memory CD45RA-negative subsets were split from CD4+ cells. Trimming pared 3 bases from V and 3 bases from J, leaving 14 bases between. Germline V lookup: CDR1 SGHTA, CDR2 FQGTGA. The CDR3 consists of 15 residues. About this clone itself: Its target is not known.

Over several immunoSEQ plates, each subset's genomic DNA was distributed in even portions. Libraries were prepared by immunoSEQ multiplex PCR; TCRdb keeps only in-frame clonotypes and omits some of them. The table shows around 720,000 clones, with roughly 73% occurring only once. Sequences were obtained from memory CD4+ T cells sorted from blood. As for subset: CD45RA-negative fraction. The receptor's source is a woman between 25 and 40 years old in good health. The V and J genes are TRBV7-3 and TRBJ1-1; D might be TRBD1 (5 bases). The DNA of the CDR3 is TGTGCCAGCAGCTTCGCCCCGGGGCGAGACACTGAAGCTTTCTTT. It specifies CASSFAPGRDTEAFF.